This TCR beta chain is drawn from a study of cytomegalovirus exposure and HLA in healthy donors. General study points: Under in vitro conditions, a few CMV-associated chains were confirmed as specific for CMV antigens. TCR beta V segments were, for the most part, productive about 87% or about 30% of the time in an earlier analysis.

PCR used 60 Vbeta primers and 13 Jbeta primers. Generated by immunoSEQ multiplex PCR, the TCRdb table keeps only in-frame clones and is missing some. The sample carries 250,000 to 350,000 clones, around two thirds recorded once. V gave up 5 bases and J gave up 0 bases, with 17 bases separating them. The CDR3 extends over 17 amino acids. Germline CDR1 and CDR2: MDHEN and SYDVKM. Concerning this clone itself: The antigen remains unidentified.

V usage is TRBV28 and J usage is TRBJ1-5; D is ambiguous. The sequence came from a female donor in good health and CMV-seronegative. The sequenced sample was PBMCs. Written as DNA, the CDR3 is TGTGCCAGCAGTCCCTATCCGGGAGTCGATAGCAATCAGCCCCAGCATTTT. It codes for CASSPYPGVDSNQPQHF.